Presented here are 30 T cell receptor beta chains from one specimen sequenced in a study of cytomegalovirus exposure and HLA in healthy donors. The study ran its PCR with 60 Vbeta and 13 Jbeta primers. Clones were read by immunoSEQ multiplex PCR, and TCRdb kept only the in-frame ones, dropping some. The sample records fewer than 250,000 clones, about 83% being singletons. Material for sequencing was PBMCs. The receptors come from a middle-aged man in good health and CMV-seronegative.

The genes are TRBV4-2 and TRBJ2-5; 11 bases align to TRBD2. The DNA end is more similar to TRBJ2-7, so the J call may be wrong. The CDR3 totals 15 residues. Germline CDR1 is LGHNA and CDR2 is YNFKEQ. This CDR3 reads CASSQGLAGSYEQYF. CDR3 sequence (DNA): TGTGCCAGCAGCCAAGGACTAGCGGGGTCCTACGAGCAGTACTTC.

The chain joins TRBV4-3 to TRBJ1-2; a weak D match, TRBD1 (5 bases). Germline V gene data show CDR1 as LGHNA and CDR2 as YSLEER. Trimming pared 1 base from V and 0 bases from J, leaving 12 bases between. The CDR3 consists of 16 residues. The chain's CDR3 is CASSQARGGPNYGYTF. The CDR3 DNA reads as TGCGCCAGCAGCCAAGCTCGCGGGGGACCTAACTATGGCTACACCTTC.

This chain connects TRBV30 to TRBJ2-7; no reliable D call. Trimming pared 5 bases from V and 0 bases from J, leaving 8 bases between. The CDR3 sequence is 12 residues long. CDR1 and CDR2 (germline): GTSNPN, SVGIG (reference sequence). CDR3 sequence: CAWYRSSYEQYF. Written as DNA, the CDR3 is TGTGCCTGGTATAGGAGCTCCTACGAGCAGTACTTC. Full variable domain (outside the CDR3, taken from reference TRBV30 and TRBJ2-7): SQTIHQWPATLVQPVGSPLSLECTVEGTSNPNLYWYRQAAGRGLQLLFYSVGIGQISSEVPQNLSASRPQDRQFILSSKKLLLSDSGFYLCAWYRSSYEQYFGPGTRLTVT.

The rearrangement joins TRBV5-1 to TRBJ1-1, with TRBD1 matching over 11 bases. The V gene's germline CDR1 is SGHRS and CDR2 YFSETQ. The CDR3 loop spans 16 amino acids. Unmatched junction bases numbered 5, after V lost 0 bases and J lost 4 bases. CDR3 region: CASSLGTGGRGTEAFF. The CDR3 DNA sequence: TGCGCCAGCAGCTTGGGGACAGGGGGCCGGGGCACTGAAGCTTTCTTT. The full variable domain, its missing parts supplied by reference TRBV5-1 and TRBJ1-1, is KAGVTQTPRYLIKTRGQQVTLSCSPISGHRSVSWYQQTPGQGLQFLFEYFSETQRNKGNFPGRFSGRQFSNSRSEMNVSTLELGDSALYLCASSLGTGGRGTEAFFGQGTRLTVV.

This clone has a single count. V and J are TRBV19 and TRBJ1-4, with 7 bases fitting TRBD1. Germline V CDR1 and CDR2: LNHDA, SQIVND (reference sequence). The CDR3 consists of 15 residues. Trimming removed 0 bases from V and 7 bases from J; junction bases left unmatched: 5. The CDR3 is CASSIEGGLGEKLFF. CDR3 nucleotide sequence: TGTGCCAGTAGTATAGAAGGGGGCCTCGGTGAAAAACTGTTTTTT.

This clone was seen more than once but under ten times. This chain joins TRBV18 and TRBJ2-2; D ambiguous. The CDR3 is 14 residues long. The germline CDR1 and CDR2 sequences are KGHSH and LQKENI. V gave up 3 bases and J gave up 3 bases, with 8 bases separating them. CDR3 nucleotide sequence: TGTGCCAGCTCACCTCAGACTTACACCGGGGAGCTGTTTTTT. Protein sequence: CASSPQTYTGELFF.

V and J are TRBV27 and TRBJ1-1, with 7 bases that match TRBD1. Germline CDR1 is MNHEY and CDR2 is SMNVEV (reference sequence). The CDR3 extends over 15 amino acids. V dropped 1 base and J dropped 2; count of bases not matched to a gene: 4. CDR3 sequence: CASSLLGQINTEAFF. The CDR3 DNA reads TGTGCCAGCAGTTTATTGGGACAGATAAACACTGAAGCTTTCTTT.

The V and J genes are TRBV6-6 and TRBJ1-5, with TRBD1 matching over 7 bases. The CDR3 sequence is 15 residues long. The V gene's germline CDR1 is MNHNY and CDR2 SVGAGI (reference sequence). V shed 5 bases, J shed 6 bases, and the junction held 10 bases outside the gene matches. The CDR3 region is CASSGTGTEGQPQHF. The CDR3 DNA reads TGTGCCAGCAGTGGAACCGGGACAGAGGGTCAGCCCCAGCATTTT.

The sample holds a few counts of this clone. The chain combines TRBV9 with TRBJ2-7, with 7 bases matching TRBD2. V dropped 0 bases and J dropped 5; count of bases not matched to a gene: 5. The CDR3 consists of 14 residues. Per germline, CDR1 SGDLS and CDR2 YYNGEE. The CDR3 region is CASSVELATHEQYF. CDR3 nucleotide sequence: TGTGCCAGCAGCGTAGAACTAGCGACTCACGAGCAGTACTTC.

The rearrangement joins TRBV6-1 to TRBJ1-2; D remains ambiguous. In germline, CDR1 is MNHNS, CDR2 SASEGT. Trimming removed 6 bases at V and 0 bases at J, with 11 bases between. CDR3 length: 14 residues. DNA for the CDR3: TGTGCCAGCAGCGCAGCTACAGCTAACTATGGCTACACCTTC. Its translation: CASSAATANYGYTF.

J is TRBJ1-1 and V is TRBV4-1; 7 bases are a match to TRBD1. The CDR3 is 14 amino acids. CDR1 is MGHRA, CDR2 YSYEKL, per germline. V dropped 4 bases and J dropped 1; count of bases not matched to a gene: 3. The chain's CDR3 is CASSPGDRNTEAFF. The CDR3 nucleotides read TGCGCCAGCAGCCCGGGGGACAGGAACACTGAAGCTTTCTTT.

This clone has only a few counts. The CDR3 sequence is CASSFQGGDTEAFF. The CDR3 nucleotides are TGTGCCAGCAGCTTCCAGGGTGGGGACACTGAAGCTTTCTTT. The V and J genes are TRBV7-9 and TRBJ1-1, with a tentative D call TRBD1 (5 bases). The CDR3 length is 14 residues. The V gene lost 3 bases and the J gene lost 3 bases, with 11 bases spanning the gap. Germline CDR1 is SEHNR and CDR2 is FQNEAQ (reference sequence).

This chain uses TRBV2 with TRBJ2-7; 9 positions agree with TRBD2. V was clipped by 4 bases and J by 2 bases; unmatched bases: 3. CDR3 length: 14 amino acids. The germline gives CDR1 SNHLY, CDR2 FYNNEI. In DNA form, the CDR3 reads TGTGCCAGCAGTGGTAGCGGGAGTCCCTACGAGCAGTACTTC. It specifies CASSGSGSPYEQYF.

This chain uses TRBV5-6 with TRBJ2-7; TRBD2 matches at 12 bases. CDR1 and CDR2 from the germline V gene are SGHDT and YYEEEE. The CDR3 runs 15 residues. The V segment lost 3 bases and the J segment 1 base; nucleotides outside the gene matches: 2. The CDR3 DNA reads TGTGCCAGCAGCTCTCTAGCGGGAGGGTCCTACGAGCAGTACTTC. Protein: CASSSLAGGSYEQYF. Full variable domain (remainder filled in from reference TRBV5-6 and TRBJ2-7): DAGVTQSPTHLIKTRGQQVTLRCSPKSGHDTVSWYQQALGQGPQFIFQYYEEEERQRGNFPDRFSGHQFPNYSSELNVNALLLGDSALYLCASSSLAGGSYEQYFGPGTRLTVT.

This clone was counted a few times. The gene calls are TRBV6-5 and TRBJ2-2, with TRBD1 identical over 8 bases. The germline V gene has CDR1 MNHEY and CDR2 SVGAGI. The CDR3 loop spans 15 amino acids. J lost 3 bases, V lost 6 bases, and 6 bases had no gene match. The CDR3 loop is CASRRDRGYTGELFF. CDR3 coding DNA: TGTGCCAGCAGACGAGACAGGGGTTACACCGGGGAGCTGTTTTTT.

The chain recombines TRBV29-1 with TRBJ1-5, with TRBD1 identical over 7 bases. CDR3 length: 13 residues. Germline assignment: CDR1 SQVTM and CDR2 ANQGSEA. With V trimmed by 4 bases and J by 4 bases, 4 bases remained unmatched. The CDR3 loop is CSVAQGRNQPQHF. Here the CDR3 DNA reads TGCAGCGTTGCACAGGGGAGGAATCAGCCCCAGCATTTT.

V usage is TRBV28 and J usage is TRBJ2-3, with 13 bases that match TRBD2. This CDR3 spans 16 amino acids. Germline V gene data show CDR1 as MDHEN and CDR2 as SYDVKM. V trimming: 6 bases; J trimming: 2 bases; junction bases outside the gene matches: 5. The CDR3 loop is CASSPTSGRFTDTQYF. CDR3 DNA sequence: TGTGCCAGCAGCCCGACTAGCGGGAGGTTCACAGATACGCAGTATTTT.

The genes are TRBV6-5 and TRBJ2-7; TRBD2 agrees at 13 bases. Germline trimming cut 6 bases from V and 5 bases from J; bases unmatched to any gene: 4. CDR3 length equals 14 residues. Germline lookup yields CDR1 MNHEY and CDR2 SVGAGI. The CDR3 loop is CASSLGLAGDEQYF. The CDR3 bases are TGTGCCAGCAGCCTCGGACTAGCGGGAGACGAGCAGTACTTC.

The chain recombines TRBV4-1 with TRBJ2-7; a weak D match, TRBD1 (7 bases). The CDR3 totals 14 residues. V lost 0 bases to trimming and J lost 5 bases, with 11 bases between them. The germline gives CDR1 MGHRA, CDR2 YSYEKL. This CDR3 reads CASSQEVRGDEQYF. CDR3 DNA sequence: TGCGCCAGCAGCCAAGAGGTCAGGGGGGACGAGCAGTACTTC.

This rearrangement joins TRBV19 to TRBJ2-3, with 11 nucleotides matching TRBD2. The CDR3 spans 16 residues. The germline V gene encodes CDR1 LNHDA and CDR2 SQIVND (reference sequence). The J segment lost 0 bases and the V segment lost 4 bases, leaving 3 bases of the junction unmatched. The CDR3 sequence is CASSTGTSGSTDTQYF. In DNA, the CDR3 is TGTGCCAGTAGTACCGGGACTAGCGGAAGCACAGATACGCAGTATTTT.

This chain uses TRBV18 with TRBJ2-3, with a weak D call TRBD2 (6 bases). The CDR3 spans 15 residues. V lost 4 bases and J lost 2, with 13 bases in between. CDR1 is KGHSH, CDR2 LQKENI, per germline. The CDR3, as DNA: TGTGCCAGCTCACTGTACGGGAGAAACACAGATACGCAGTATTTT. As protein: CASSLYGRNTDTQYF.

The chain joins TRBV14 to TRBJ2-7, with D possibly matching TRBD2 (5 bases). Germline CDR1 is SGHDN and CDR2 is FVKESK. The V end lost 1 base, the J end lost 0 bases, and 10 bases lay between the germline ends. The CDR3 consists of 15 residues. The CDR3 here is CASSQVLGSSYEQYF. CDR3 nucleotide sequence: TGTGCCAGCAGCCAAGTTTTGGGGAGCTCCTACGAGCAGTACTTC.

The chain carries TRBV4-1 and TRBJ2-7; D is uncertain. The CDR3 spans 16 residues. V lost 0 bases and J 0 bases, leaving 12 bases between the germline ends. CDR1 is MGHRA and CDR2 is YSYEKL in the germline V gene. CDR3: CASSQDVQVSSYEQYF. CDR3 DNA sequence: TGCGCCAGCAGCCAAGATGTTCAAGTGAGCTCCTACGAGCAGTACTTC.

The gene calls are TRBV6-1 and TRBJ1-2; TRBD1 might be the D (6 bases). V shed 7 bases and J shed 5 bases, with 11 bases lying between them. Germline V gene data show CDR1 as MNHNS and CDR2 as SASEGT. The CDR3 runs 12 residues. The CDR3 is CASNTGRYGYTF. CDR3 sequence (DNA): TGTGCCAGCAATACAGGGAGATATGGCTACACCTTC.

The rearrangement links TRBV28 to TRBJ2-7; D not certain. V shed 2 bases and J shed 3 bases, with 8 bases lying between them. This CDR3 has 13 amino acids. Germline V gene data show CDR1 as MDHEN and CDR2 as SYDVKM. CDR3 in amino acids: CASSLTPLYEQYF. In DNA form, the CDR3 reads TGTGCCAGCAGTTTAACTCCCCTCTACGAGCAGTACTTC.

The chain recombines TRBV6-5 with TRBJ1-2; D is unresolved. CDR3 length equals 14 residues. The germline V and J ends were trimmed by 3 bases and 4 bases, with 12 bases remaining between them. The germline gives CDR1 MNHEY, CDR2 SVGAGI. CDR3 DNA: TGTGCCAGCAGTTATGCCGGACTGAGCTATGGCTACACCTTC. As protein: CASSYAGLSYGYTF.

J is TRBJ1-1 and V is TRBV30; TRBD1 matches at 10 bases. With 1 base clipped from V and 10 bases from J, the junction kept 3 bases outside the gene matches. The CDR3 runs to 12 residues. The germline V gene has CDR1 GTSNPN and CDR2 SVGIG (reference sequence). Written as DNA, the CDR3 is TGTGCCTGGAGTGACGACAGGGGGCTAGCTTTCTTT. Translating it yields CAWSDDRGLAFF.

The chain uses TRBV2 and TRBJ2-1; a weak D match, TRBD1 (5 bases). The CDR3 has 17 amino acids. In germline, CDR1 is SNHLY, CDR2 FYNNEI. Trimming pared 2 bases from V and 4 bases from J, leaving 18 bases between. The CDR3 coding sequence is TGTGCCAGCAGTGAAAACAACAGGACACCCCTTTACAATGAGCAGTTCTTC. Protein product: CASSENNRTPLYNEQFF.

The chain links TRBV6-5 to TRBJ1-6, with 7 positions matching TRBD1. Germline assignment: CDR1 MNHEY and CDR2 SVGAGI. The J segment lost 2 bases and the V segment lost 8 bases, leaving 3 bases of the junction unmatched. CDR3 length: 14 residues. In DNA form, the CDR3 reads TGTGCCAGCGGGGACAGTACCTATAATTCACCCCTCCACTTT. Translated, it gives CASGDSTYNSPLHF.

The CDR3 region is CASVRQGSGELFF. The CDR3 DNA is TGTGCCAGCGTACGTCAGGGATCCGGGGAGCTGTTTTTT. The J gene is TRBJ2-2, the V gene TRBV6-5; a possible D gene is TRBD1 (5 bases). The CDR3 is 13 amino acids. Trimming took 8 bases from V and 6 from J, leaving 13 bases between them. Germline V gene lookup returns CDR1 MNHEY and CDR2 SVGAGI.